This TCR beta chain was captured by sequencing in a study of early T cells in non-severe SARS-CoV-2 infection. About the research overall: Chains stayed unpaired after sequencing of bulk RNA from unsorted whole blood. Study-wide results and caveats: Private and CD4 specificities were missed by VDJdb matching, skewed to anti-spike CD8.

The CDR3 length is 12 residues. V dropped 5 bases and J dropped 3 bases, with 7 bases sitting between them. Germline values: CDR1 SGHRS, CDR2 YFSETQ. Attached unique molecular identifiers marked individual cDNA molecules. MiXCR was run by TCRdb on the 5' RACE reads, yielding one entry per CDR3 protein. The table lists tens of thousands of distinct CDR3 sequences, around 13% of them singletons. Note on this clonotype: Its antigen is not known.

Sequenced sample: whole blood. The chain links TRBV5-1 to TRBJ2-3; the D gene is possibly TRBD2 (5 bases). The origin of this receptor is an adult who was a healthcare worker with PCR-confirmed SARS-CoV-2 infection or an uninfected control (not recorded which). The CDR3 region has the DNA TGCGCCAGCAGAGGAGGAACAGATACGCAGTATTTT. This encodes CASRGGTDTQYF. Drawing the rest from reference TRBV5-1 and TRBJ2-3, the complete variable domain is KAGVTQTPRYLIKTRGQQVTLSCSPISGHRSVSWYQQTPGQGLQFLFEYFSETQRNKGNFPGRFSGRQFSNSRSEMNVSTLELGDSALYLCASRGGTDTQYFGPGTRLTVL.